These 21 T cell receptor beta chains came from one sample sequenced in a study of blood T cell repertoires in COVID-19. Clones were sequenced by immunoSEQ multiplex PCR, and TCRdb holds only the in-frame ones, with some missing. The data contain a few hundred thousand clones, 85% of them singletons. Sequencing used peripheral blood. These receptors were taken from a human donor in a cohort sampled during active COVID-19.

Notes on this clone: At one boundary the junction diverges from the germline segment, which might be a read error. The CDR3 loop is CASSVRDRVTDTQYF. In nucleotides, the CDR3 is TGCGCAAGCAGCGTAAGGGACAGGGTAACAGATACGCAGTATTTT. This chain joins TRBV10-2 and TRBJ2-3; 9 bases agree with TRBD1. The CDR3 contains 15 residues. Germline lookup yields CDR1 WSHSY and CDR2 SAAADI.

The chain is built from TRBV7-9 and TRBJ1-6; D is perhaps TRBD1 (6 bases). V lost 8 bases and J lost 9, with 17 bases in between. This CDR3 is built from 14 residues. Germline V gives CDR1 SEHNR, CDR2 FQNEAQ (reference sequence). This chain's CDR3 is CASAEGGSGSPLHF. Here the CDR3 DNA reads TGTGCCAGCGCTGAGGGGGGGTCGGGTTCACCCCTCCACTTT.

This chain joins TRBV5-4 and TRBJ1-1; D not certain. V was trimmed by 0 bases and J by 2 bases, leaving 8 bases between them. The CDR3 totals 14 residues. Germline V gene lookup returns CDR1 SGHNT and CDR2 YYREEE (reference sequence). CDR3 sequence (DNA): TGTGCCAGCAGCTTGGGAGAGGGTAACACTGAAGCTTTCTTT. Protein sequence: CASSLGEGNTEAFF.

V is TRBV4-2 and J is TRBJ1-2; possibly TRBD1 for D (5 bases). Trimming removed 1 base at V and 5 bases at J, with 14 bases between. The germline CDR1 and CDR2 sequences are LGHNA and YNFKEQ. The length of the CDR3 is 15 residues. The CDR3 region is CASSQVPLKGYGYTF. Here the CDR3 DNA reads TGTGCCAGCAGCCAAGTTCCTCTGAAGGGGTATGGCTACACCTTC.

The chain carries TRBV18 and TRBJ1-1, with D unresolved. Germline CDR1 KGHSH, CDR2 LQKENI. The CDR3 is 13 residues long. With 3 bases removed from V and 1 base from J, the gap between germline ends came to 6 bases. CDR3 bases: TGTGCCAGCTCACCGAGGAGGAACACTGAAGCTTTCTTT. Encoded protein: CASSPRRNTEAFF.

The gene calls are TRBV6-4 and TRBJ2-5; the D gene is possibly TRBD1 (6 bases). V was trimmed by 5 bases and J by 7 bases, leaving 14 bases between them. Germline CDR1 reads MRHNA; CDR2 reads SNTAGT. This CDR3 region has 13 residues. The CDR3 region has the DNA TGTGCCAGCAGTCAGGGGCCCAGGATGACCCAGTACTTC. Translation: CASSQGPRMTQYF.

This clone was counted many times. The V call is TRBV14, the J call TRBJ1-1; D perhaps matches TRBD1 (5 bases). V was pared by 2 bases and J by 5 bases, with 21 bases between. Germline lookup yields CDR1 SGHDN and CDR2 FVKESK. CDR3 length: 17 residues. In DNA, the CDR3 is TGTGCCAGCAGCCAAAGCGTTGGGGTGGGACTATTAACTGAAGCTTTCTTT. Amino acids: CASSQSVGVGLLTEAFF.

V and J are TRBV9 and TRBJ1-4; perhaps TRBD1 as D (6 bases). Per germline, CDR1 SGDLS and CDR2 YYNGEE. Trimming shortened V by 0 bases and J by 8 bases, and 20 bases separated the two germline ends. The CDR3 runs to 17 residues. The chain's CDR3 is CASSVETDRRRGEKLFF. As DNA, the CDR3 is TGTGCCAGCAGCGTAGAAACTGACAGGCGACGAGGCGAAAAACTGTTTTTT.

The V gene is TRBV12-3 or TRBV12-4, the J gene TRBJ1-2, with TRBD1 matching over 12 bases. The CDR3 is 13 amino acids. Germline trimming cut 3 bases from V and 8 bases from J; bases unmatched to any gene: 1. The CDR3 spells CASSFGTGGGYTF. In DNA form, the CDR3 reads TGTGCCAGCAGTTTTGGGACAGGGGGCGGCTACACCTTC.

This sequence joins TRBV6-4 and TRBJ1-2, with no clear D. Trimming took 0 bases from V and 6 from J, leaving 14 bases between them. Germline-derived CDR1 and CDR2 are MRHNA and SNTAGT. CDR3 size: 15 residues. CDR3 sequence reads: CASSDSTEGTDGYTF. CDR3 in DNA: TGTGCCAGCAGTGACTCGACTGAGGGTACGGATGGCTACACCTTC.

The chain has TRBV28 and TRBJ1-2; D ambiguous. Trimming took off 7 bases at V and 3 bases at J, with 9 bases between the two ends. CDR1 is MDHEN and CDR2 is SYDVKM in the germline V gene. The CDR3 contains 12 residues. DNA of the CDR3: TGTGCCAGCAATCCGGGATACTATGGCTACACCTTC. This gives the protein CASNPGYYGYTF.

About this clone: The same CDR3 arises from other DNA sequences in this sample as well. This chain uses TRBV18 with TRBJ1-1, with 7 bases matching TRBD1. Germline V gene lookup returns CDR1 KGHSH and CDR2 LQKENI. This CDR3 is built from 14 residues. V lost 1 base to trimming and J lost 4 bases; unmatched junction nucleotides: 3. The CDR3: CASSPQGAGTEAFF. CDR3 sequence (DNA): TGTGCCAGCTCACCACAGGGGGCTGGCACTGAAGCTTTCTTT.

This chain links TRBV5-6 with TRBJ2-1; the D gene is possibly TRBD1 (6 bases). CDR1 and CDR2 from the germline V gene are SGHDT and YYEEEE. CDR3 length: 14 residues. Trimming cost V 4 bases and J 0 bases, with 8 bases left between them. CDR3 protein: CASSRDISYNEQFF. In DNA, the CDR3 is TGTGCCAGCAGCAGGGACATCTCCTACAATGAGCAGTTCTTC.

The J gene is TRBJ2-5, the V gene TRBV10-3; D possibly corresponds to TRBD1 (6 bases). From germline, CDR1 is ENHRY and CDR2 SYGVKD. CDR3 length equals 12 residues. V shed 10 bases and J shed 2 bases, with 11 bases lying between them. The DNA for the CDR3 is TGTGCCACCCGCGGACAGCAAGAGACCCAGTACTTC. It encodes CATRGQQETQYF.

The J gene is TRBJ2-7, the V gene TRBV30; possible D gene TRBD1, 6 bases. The germline V gene encodes CDR1 GTSNPN and CDR2 SVGIG (reference sequence). The ends were cut back, 0 bases at V and 4 bases at J, with 13 bases in the middle. The CDR3 covers 14 residues. CDR3 in DNA: TGTGCCTGGAGTGTGGCAGGGGTAAAATACGAGCAGTACTTC. Amino acids: CAWSVAGVKYEQYF.

The chain carries TRBV5-1 and TRBJ2-4, with D possibly TRBD2 on 5 matching bases. Trimming stripped 6 bases from V and 9 bases from J, with 19 bases between. The CDR3 runs 14 residues. Germline V gene data show CDR1 as SGHRS and CDR2 as YFSETQ. DNA of the CDR3: TGCGCCAGCACCTGGGAGTCAGAGTCGGGCATTCAGTACTTC. This translates into CASTWESESGIQYF.

This clone appeared once. The V gene is TRBV19, the J gene TRBJ1-5, with unresolved D. CDR1 and CDR2 (germline): LNHDA, SQIVND (reference sequence). Trimming removed 5 bases at V and 2 bases at J, with 10 bases between. The CDR3 consists of 14 residues. The CDR3 DNA is TGTGCCAGTAGTTCCCCTAATGGCAATCAGCCCCAGCATTTT. Its translation: CASSSPNGNQPQHF.

The genes are TRBV12-5 and TRBJ2-1; no clear D gene. V shed 1 base and J shed 5 bases, with 6 bases lying between them. This CDR3 contains 13 residues. CDR1 is LGHNT, CDR2 FRNRAP, per germline. DNA of the CDR3: TGTGCTAGTGGTTTGGAACAGAACAATGAGCAGTTCTTC. Its translation is CASGLEQNNEQFF.

The chain employs TRBV20-1 and TRBJ2-2; D might be TRBD2 (7 bases). Germline loops: CDR1 DFQATT, CDR2 SNEGSKA (reference sequence). The germline V and J ends were trimmed by 3 bases and 4 bases, with 12 bases remaining between them. The CDR3 length is 14 residues. The CDR3: CSASGGGATGELFF. The CDR3 DNA sequence: TGCAGTGCTAGTGGAGGGGGGGCCACCGGGGAGCTGTTTTTT.

The V gene is TRBV19, the J gene TRBJ2-7; 12 bases are a match to TRBD2. Trimming at V came to 3 bases and at J to 3 bases, leaving 6 bases not matched to a gene. Germline V gene sequence: CDR1 LNHDA, CDR2 SQIVND (reference sequence). The CDR3 covers 16 residues. The CDR3 sequence: CASSMGLAGSRYEQYF. CDR3 nucleotide sequence: TGTGCCAGTAGTATGGGACTAGCGGGTTCCCGCTACGAGCAGTACTTC.

The chain couples TRBV9 to TRBJ1-2, with 7 bases that match TRBD1. With 4 bases clipped from V and 4 bases from J, the junction kept 4 bases outside the gene matches. Germline values: CDR1 SGDLS, CDR2 YYNGEE. This CDR3 is 13 amino acids long. The CDR3: CASSPHRGYGYTF. In DNA form, the CDR3 reads TGTGCCAGCAGCCCTCACAGGGGCTATGGCTACACCTTC.